This T cell receptor (beta chain) was observed in a study of blood T cell repertoires in COVID-19. Study in general: In each case, the material was cDNA or gDNA derived from T cells, B-cell-depleted T cells, or PBMCs.

Trimming took 5 bases from V and 6 from J, leaving 16 bases between them. This CDR3 has 15 residues. CDR1 and CDR2 from the germline V gene are ENHRY and SYGVKD. The method was immunoSEQ multiplex PCR; TCRdb's version includes in-frame clones alone and lacks a portion of them. This table has about 91,000 clones, less than 85% appearing once. This clonotype was obtained from a man between 65 and 79 years old with acute or convalescent COVID-19. The sample was peripheral blood. V is TRBV10-3 and J is TRBJ2-2; the D is unclear. The CDR3 loop is CAISPGSPGAGELFF. The CDR3 nucleotides are TGTGCCATCAGTCCCGGGTCTCCCGGAGCCGGGGAGCTGTTTTTT.